A selection of T cell receptor beta chains follows, all from one sample in a study of CD8+ T cells in alopecia areata. TCRdb keeps only in-frame clones here, not all; method: immunoSEQ multiplex PCR. The sample consists of over 150,000 clones, roughly 60% of them appearing once. Sequencing was performed on CD4+ T cells sorted from blood, taken at week 0. These TCRs come from a human donor with alopecia areata. Both conserved end residues are part of each CDR3. The order of the fields is V gene, J gene, D gene, clone size, CDR3 DNA, CDR3 protein. D genes are given only for firm matches. Part of the rows lack a size; the others show once, few, many or a class for expanded clones.

TRBV4-3	TRBJ1-2	NA	NA	TGCGCCAGCAGCCAAGAAGACACCCGAGGTGGCTACACCTTC	CASSQEDTRGGYTF
TRBV28	TRBJ2-1	NA	NA	TGTGCCAGCAGCCCAGGGAATGAGCAGTTCTTC	CASSPGNEQFF
TRBV4-1	TRBJ2-1	TRBD2	NA	TGCGCCAGCAGCCAAGAACTAGCGGGGAATGAGCAGTTCTTC	CASSQELAGNEQFF
TRBV30	TRBJ2-3	NA	NA	TGTGCCTGGAGTCCCCCTCTCACAGATACGCAGTATTTT	CAWSPPLTDTQYF
TRBV5-1	TRBJ1-4	NA	NA	TGCGCCAGCAGCTTGTGGGGGGAAACTAATGAAAAACTGTTTTTT	CASSLWGETNEKLFF
TRBV21-1	TRBJ2-5	NA	NA	TGTGCCAGCAGCAAACCCCGGACGGAAAAACAAGAGACCCAGTACTTC	CASSKPRTEKQETQYF
TRBV11-1	TRBJ2-3	NA	few	TGTGCCAGCAGCCCAGGGGAGGGAAGAGATACGCAGTATTTT	CASSPGEGRDTQYF
TRBV6-1	TRBJ1-2	TRBD1	NA	TGTGCCAGCGACAGGGACTATGGCTACACCTTC	CASDRDYGYTF
TRBV14	TRBJ2-3	NA	NA	TGTGCCAGCAGCCTACAGGGTACGCAGTATTTT	CASSLQGTQYF
TRBV10-3	TRBJ2-3	TRBD1	few	TGTGCCATCAGGCCCGGGACAGGGGAAGATACGCAGTATTTT	CAIRPGTGEDTQYF
TRBV4-3	TRBJ1-4	NA	NA	TGCGCCAGCAGCCAAGCTACTCGGGGGGCACCTCGCCTTTTT	CASSQATRGAPRLF
TRBV6-5	TRBJ1-4	NA	NA	TGTGCCAGCAGTGAACTACAGGGCTTTCTGTTTTTT	CASSELQGFLFF
TRBV29-1	TRBJ1-2	NA	few	TGCAGCGTTGAAGTGATGATGAGGGATGGCTACACCTTC	CSVEVMMRDGYTF
TRBV30	TRBJ1-5	NA	NA	TGTGCCTGGAGTACATCGGACGGACAGCCCCAGCATTTT	CAWSTSDGQPQHF
TRBV5-1	TRBJ1-2	TRBD1	NA	TGCGCCAGCAGCTCGGGACAGGGAACCTATGGCTACACCTTC	CASSSGQGTYGYTF
TRBV7-4	TRBJ1-1	NA	few	TGTGCCAGGAAGGTGGGGTGGTCCTACGAGAACACTGAAGCTTTCTTT	CARKVGWSYENTEAFF
TRBV15	TRBJ1-1	NA	NA	TGTGCCACCAGCAGAGGGGACCTCAGTACGAACACTGAAGCTTTCTTT	CATSRGDLSTNTEAFF